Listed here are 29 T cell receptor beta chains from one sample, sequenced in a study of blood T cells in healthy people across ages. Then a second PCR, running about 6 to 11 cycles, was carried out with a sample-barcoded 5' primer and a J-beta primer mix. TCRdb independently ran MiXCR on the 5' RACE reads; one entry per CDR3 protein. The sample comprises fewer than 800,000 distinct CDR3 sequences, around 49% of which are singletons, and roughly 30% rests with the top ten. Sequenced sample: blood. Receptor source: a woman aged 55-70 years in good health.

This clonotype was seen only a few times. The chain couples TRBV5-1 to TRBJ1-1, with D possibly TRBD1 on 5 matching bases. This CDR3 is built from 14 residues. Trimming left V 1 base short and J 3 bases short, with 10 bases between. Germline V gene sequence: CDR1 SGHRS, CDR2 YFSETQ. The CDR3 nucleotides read TGCGCCAGCAGCTTGAGGGGCGTAGACACTGAAGCTTTCTTT. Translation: CASSLRGVDTEAFF.

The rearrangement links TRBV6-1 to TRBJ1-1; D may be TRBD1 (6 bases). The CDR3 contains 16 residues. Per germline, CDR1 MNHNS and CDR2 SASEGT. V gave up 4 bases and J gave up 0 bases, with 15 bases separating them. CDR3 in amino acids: CASSGGAGFMNTEAFF. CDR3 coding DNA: TGTGCCAGCAGTGGGGGGGCTGGCTTTATGAACACTGAAGCTTTCTTT.

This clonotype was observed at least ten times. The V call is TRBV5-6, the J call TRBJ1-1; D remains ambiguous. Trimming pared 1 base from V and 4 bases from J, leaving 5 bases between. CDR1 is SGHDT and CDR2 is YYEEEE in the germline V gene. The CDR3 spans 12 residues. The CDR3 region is CASSLSSTEAFF. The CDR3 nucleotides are TGTGCCAGCAGCTTGTCAAGCACTGAAGCTTTCTTT.

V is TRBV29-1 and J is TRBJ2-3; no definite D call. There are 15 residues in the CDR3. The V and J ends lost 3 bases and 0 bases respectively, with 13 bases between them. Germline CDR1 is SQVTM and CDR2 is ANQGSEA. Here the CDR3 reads CSVEGGAHSTDTQYF. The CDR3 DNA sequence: TGCAGCGTTGAGGGTGGAGCCCACAGCACAGATACGCAGTATTTT.

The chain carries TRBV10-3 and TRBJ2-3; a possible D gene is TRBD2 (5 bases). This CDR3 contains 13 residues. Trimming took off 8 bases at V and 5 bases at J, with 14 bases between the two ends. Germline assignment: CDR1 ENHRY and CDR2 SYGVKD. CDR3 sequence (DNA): TGTGCCATCGGTACTACGGGGAAAGATACGCAGTATTTT. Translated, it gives CAIGTTGKDTQYF.

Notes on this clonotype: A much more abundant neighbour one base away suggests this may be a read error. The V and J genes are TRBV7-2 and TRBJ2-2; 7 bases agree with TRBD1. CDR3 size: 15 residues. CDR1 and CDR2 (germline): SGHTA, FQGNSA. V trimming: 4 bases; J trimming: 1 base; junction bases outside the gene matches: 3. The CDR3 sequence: CASSWGQKNTGELFF. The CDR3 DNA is TGTGCCAGCAGCTGGGGACAGAAGAACACCGGGGAGCTGTTTTTT.

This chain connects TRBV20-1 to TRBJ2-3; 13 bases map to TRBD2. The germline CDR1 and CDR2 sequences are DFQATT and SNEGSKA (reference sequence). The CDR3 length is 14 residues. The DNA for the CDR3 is TGCAGGACTAGCGGGGGGACTAGCACAGATACGCAGTATTTT. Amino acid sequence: CRTSGGTSTDTQYF.

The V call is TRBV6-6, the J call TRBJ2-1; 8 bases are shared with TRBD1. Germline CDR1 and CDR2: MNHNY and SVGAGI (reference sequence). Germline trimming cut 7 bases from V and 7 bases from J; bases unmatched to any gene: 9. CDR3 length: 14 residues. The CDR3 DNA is TGTGCCAGCATGACCGGGACAGGAGGAAATGAGCAGTTCTTC. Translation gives CASMTGTGGNEQFF.

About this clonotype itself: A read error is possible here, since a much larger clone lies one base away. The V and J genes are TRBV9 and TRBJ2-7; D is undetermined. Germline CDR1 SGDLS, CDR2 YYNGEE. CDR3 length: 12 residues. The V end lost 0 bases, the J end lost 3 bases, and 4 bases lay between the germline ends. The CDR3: CASSVGGYEQYF. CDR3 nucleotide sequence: TGTGCCAGCAGCGTAGGGGGCTACGAGCAGTACTTC.

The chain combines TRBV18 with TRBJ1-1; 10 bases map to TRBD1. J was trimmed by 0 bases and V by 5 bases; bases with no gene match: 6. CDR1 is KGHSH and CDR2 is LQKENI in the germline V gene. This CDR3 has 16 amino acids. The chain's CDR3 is CASSSAGTGVNTEAFF. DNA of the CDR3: TGTGCCAGCTCATCCGCCGGGACAGGGGTGAACACTGAAGCTTTCTTT.

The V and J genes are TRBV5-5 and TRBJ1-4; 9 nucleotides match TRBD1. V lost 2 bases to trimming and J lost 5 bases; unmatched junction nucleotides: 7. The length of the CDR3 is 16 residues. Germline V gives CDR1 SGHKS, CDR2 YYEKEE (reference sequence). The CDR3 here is CASSFGQGHGNEKLFF. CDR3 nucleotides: TGTGCCAGCAGCTTTGGACAGGGGCACGGGAATGAAAAACTGTTTTTT.

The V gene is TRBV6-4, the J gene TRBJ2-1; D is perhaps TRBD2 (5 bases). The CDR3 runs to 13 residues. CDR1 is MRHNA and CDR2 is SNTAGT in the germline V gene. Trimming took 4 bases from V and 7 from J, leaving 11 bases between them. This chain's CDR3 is CASSGWRRNEQFF. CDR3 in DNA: TGTGCCAGCAGTGGTTGGAGGAGGAATGAGCAGTTCTTC.

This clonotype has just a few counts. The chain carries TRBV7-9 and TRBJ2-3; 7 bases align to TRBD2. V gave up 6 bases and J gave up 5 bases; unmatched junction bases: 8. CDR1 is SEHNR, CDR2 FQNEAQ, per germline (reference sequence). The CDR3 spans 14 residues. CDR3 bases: TGTGCCAGCAGGCGCAGGGAGGGGCAAGATACGCAGTATTTT. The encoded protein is CASRRREGQDTQYF.

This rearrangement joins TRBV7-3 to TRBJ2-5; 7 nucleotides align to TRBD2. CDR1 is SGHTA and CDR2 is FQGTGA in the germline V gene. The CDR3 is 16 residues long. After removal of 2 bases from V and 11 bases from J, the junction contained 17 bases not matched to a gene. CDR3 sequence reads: CASSLGGEGRNNEQYF. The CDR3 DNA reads TGTGCCAGCAGCTTAGGTGGGGAGGGCCGCAACAATGAGCAGTACTTC.

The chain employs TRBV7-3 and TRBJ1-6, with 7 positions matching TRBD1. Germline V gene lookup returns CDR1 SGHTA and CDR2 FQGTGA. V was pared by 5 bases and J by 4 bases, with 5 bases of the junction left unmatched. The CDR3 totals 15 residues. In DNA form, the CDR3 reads TGTGCCAGCAGCCCGGAACAGGGGTATAATTCACCCCTCCACTTT. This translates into CASSPEQGYNSPLHF.

This CDR3 is CASSPGLAGASGYEQYF. The CDR3 DNA sequence: TGCGCCAGCAGCCCGGGACTAGCGGGAGCTAGTGGCTACGAGCAGTACTTC. The chain combines TRBV5-1 with TRBJ2-7, with 14 bases aligning to TRBD2. The ends lost 4 bases at V and 3 bases at J; junction bases unmatched: 9. The CDR3 contains 17 residues. CDR1 is SGHRS, CDR2 YFSETQ, per germline. The variable domain in full, completed from reference TRBV5-1 and TRBJ2-7, reads KAGVTQTPRYLIKTRGQQVTLSCSPISGHRSVSWYQQTPGQGLQFLFEYFSETQRNKGNFPGRFSGRQFSNSRSEMNVSTLELGDSALYLCASSPGLAGASGYEQYFGPGTRLTVT.

CDR3 DNA: TGTGCCAGCGGAGTGGTGCCTAGCGGCTATGAGCAGTTCTTC. Its translation is CASGVVPSGYEQFF. J is TRBJ2-1 and V is TRBV9, with 7 bases aligning to TRBD2. Germline loops: CDR1 SGDLS, CDR2 YYNGEE. The J segment lost 8 bases and the V segment lost 7 bases, leaving 12 bases of the junction unmatched. The CDR3 sequence is 14 residues long.

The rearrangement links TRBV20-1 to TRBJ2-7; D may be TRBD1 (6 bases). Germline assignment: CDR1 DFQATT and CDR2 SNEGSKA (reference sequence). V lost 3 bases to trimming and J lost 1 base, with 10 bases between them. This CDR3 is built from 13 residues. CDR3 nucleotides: TGCAGTGCTAGCCGGGACAAGTCCTACGAGCAGTACTTC. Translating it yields CSASRDKSYEQYF.

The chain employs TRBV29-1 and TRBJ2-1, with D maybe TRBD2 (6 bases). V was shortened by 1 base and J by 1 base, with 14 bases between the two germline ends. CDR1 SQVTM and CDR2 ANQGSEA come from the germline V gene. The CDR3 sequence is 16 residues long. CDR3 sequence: CSVEVQGGRSYNEQFF. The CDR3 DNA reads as TGCAGCGTTGAAGTCCAGGGAGGCCGTTCCTACAATGAGCAGTTCTTC.

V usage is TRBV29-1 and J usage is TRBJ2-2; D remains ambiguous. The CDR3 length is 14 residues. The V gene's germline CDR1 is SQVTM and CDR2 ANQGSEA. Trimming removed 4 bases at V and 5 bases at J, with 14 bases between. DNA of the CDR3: TGCAGCGTTGCCCCGAAAAGAGGTACCGGGGAGCTGTTTTTT. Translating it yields CSVAPKRGTGELFF.

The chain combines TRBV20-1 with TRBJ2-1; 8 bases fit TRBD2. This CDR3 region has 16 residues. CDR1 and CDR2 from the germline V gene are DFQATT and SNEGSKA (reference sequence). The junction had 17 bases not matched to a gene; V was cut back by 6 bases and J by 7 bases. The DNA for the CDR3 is TGCAGTGCACATCCACCGGGAGGGAGCAAAACAAATGAGCAGTTCTTC. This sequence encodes CSAHPPGGSKTNEQFF.

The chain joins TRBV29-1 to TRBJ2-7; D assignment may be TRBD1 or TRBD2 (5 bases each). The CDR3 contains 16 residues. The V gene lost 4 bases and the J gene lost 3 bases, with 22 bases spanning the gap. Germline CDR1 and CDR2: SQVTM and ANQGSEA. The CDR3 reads CSVAGQGGTVGYEQYF. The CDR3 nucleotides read TGCAGCGTTGCAGGCCAGGGTGGGACGGTGGGCTACGAGCAGTACTTC.

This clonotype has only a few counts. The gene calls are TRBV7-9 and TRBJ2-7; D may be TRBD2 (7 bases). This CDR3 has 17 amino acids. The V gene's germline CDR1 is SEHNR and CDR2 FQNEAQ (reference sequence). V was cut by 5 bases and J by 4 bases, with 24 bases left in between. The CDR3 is CASSLRTAGSPTYEQYF. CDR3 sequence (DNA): TGTGCCAGCAGCCTTCGGACAGCGGGGAGCCCGACGTACGAGCAGTACTTC.

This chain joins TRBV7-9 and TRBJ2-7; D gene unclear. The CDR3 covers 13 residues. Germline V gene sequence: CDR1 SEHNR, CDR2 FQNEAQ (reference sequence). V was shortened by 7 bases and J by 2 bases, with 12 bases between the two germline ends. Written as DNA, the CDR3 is TGTGCCAGCACCCCGCTAGTTCCCTACGAGCAGTACTTC. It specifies CASTPLVPYEQYF.

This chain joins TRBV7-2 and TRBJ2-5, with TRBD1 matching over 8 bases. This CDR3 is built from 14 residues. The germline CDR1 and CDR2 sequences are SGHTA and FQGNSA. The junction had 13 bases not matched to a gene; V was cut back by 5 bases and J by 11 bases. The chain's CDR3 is CASSAGTGLTEQYF. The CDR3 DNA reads TGTGCCAGCAGCGCCGGGACAGGTCTGACTGAGCAGTACTTC.

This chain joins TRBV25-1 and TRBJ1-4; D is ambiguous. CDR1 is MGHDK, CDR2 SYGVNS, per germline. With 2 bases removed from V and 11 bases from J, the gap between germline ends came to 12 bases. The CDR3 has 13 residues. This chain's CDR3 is CASSEARSGKLFF. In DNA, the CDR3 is TGTGCCAGCAGTGAAGCAAGGTCGGGTAAACTGTTTTTT.

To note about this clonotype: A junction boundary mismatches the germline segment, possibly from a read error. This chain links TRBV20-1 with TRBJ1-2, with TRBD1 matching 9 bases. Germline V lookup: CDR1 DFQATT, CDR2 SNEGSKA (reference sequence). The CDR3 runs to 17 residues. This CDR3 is CSTRSHSGTGKLGGYTF. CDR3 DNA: TGCAGTACTAGATCCCATTCCGGGACAGGGAAGTTAGGTGGCTACACCTTC.

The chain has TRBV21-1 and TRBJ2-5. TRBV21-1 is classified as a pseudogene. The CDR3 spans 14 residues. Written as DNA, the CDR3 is TGTGCCAGCAGCAAAGCAAGAATTAACAATGAGCAGTACTTC. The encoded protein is CASSKARINNEQYF.

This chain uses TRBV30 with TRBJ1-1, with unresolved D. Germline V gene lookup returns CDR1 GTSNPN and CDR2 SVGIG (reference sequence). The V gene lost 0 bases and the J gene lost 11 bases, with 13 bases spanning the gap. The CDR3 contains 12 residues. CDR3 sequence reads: CAWSVLGFRAFF. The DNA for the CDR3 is TGTGCCTGGAGTGTACTAGGGTTTAGGGCTTTCTTT. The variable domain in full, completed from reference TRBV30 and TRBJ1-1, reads SQTIHQWPATLVQPVGSPLSLECTVEGTSNPNLYWYRQAAGRGLQLLFYSVGIGQISSEVPQNLSASRPQDRQFILSSKKLLLSDSGFYLCAWSVLGFRAFFGQGTRLTVV.